These T cell receptor delta chains were read from a single sample in a study of gamma-delta chains in newborns, infants, children. TCRdb reanalysed the reads via CATT. Among 4,500 to 6,000 delta-chain clones listed, 3% to 3.5% were seen once. Sequenced material: blood. The receptors here all came from a child who was a newborn, infant or young child, either healthy, febrile or measles-vaccinated (not recorded which). Each CDR3 is given with its conserved first and last residue. Each record gives: CDR3 protein, CDR3 DNA, D gene, J gene, V gene, clone size. A D gene is named only where the DNA matches it firmly. Some rows have no size entry. The others give once, few or many, or a class for an expanded clone.

cdr3_aa: CACDLVGTWDTRQMFF
cdr3_nt: TGTGCCTGTGACCTCGTGGGGACCTGGGACACCCGACAGATGTTTTTC
d_call: NA
j_call: TRDJ3
v_call: TRDV2
clone_size: few

cdr3_aa: CACDTVGGYGPREAQLFF
cdr3_nt: TGTGCCTGTGACACCGTTGGGGGATACGGCCCTCGTGAAGCACAACTCTTCTTT
d_call: TRDD3
j_call: TRDJ2
v_call: TRDV2
clone_size: NA

cdr3_aa: CACDTWGSSSWDTRQMFF
cdr3_nt: TGTGCCTGTGACACCTGGGGTTCCAGCTCCTGGGACACCCGACAGATGTTTTTC
d_call: NA
j_call: TRDJ3
v_call: TRDV2
clone_size: few

cdr3_aa: CACDSLLGASLTAQLFF
cdr3_nt: TGTGCCTGTGACTCTTTACTGGGGGCCTCTTTGACAGCACAACTCTTCTTT
d_call: TRDD3
j_call: TRDJ2
v_call: TRDV2
clone_size: few

cdr3_aa: CACDTLRGVSSWDTRQMFF
cdr3_nt: TGTGCCTGTGACACCTTGAGGGGGGTGAGCTCCTGGGACACCCGACAGATGTTTTTC
d_call: NA
j_call: TRDJ3
v_call: TRDV2
clone_size: few

cdr3_aa: CACDTVSVLGGTAQLFF
cdr3_nt: TGTGCCTGTGACACCGTATCCGTACTGGGGGGGACAGCACAACTCTTCTTT
d_call: TRDD3
j_call: TRDJ2
v_call: TRDV2
clone_size: few

cdr3_aa: CACDALGLGDVTAQLFF
cdr3_nt: TGTGCCTGTGACGCGTTGGGACTGGGGGATGTAACAGCACAACTCTTCTTT
d_call: TRDD3
j_call: TRDJ2
v_call: TRDV2
clone_size: NA

cdr3_aa: CAAQLLRGIPEGDKLIF
cdr3_nt: TGTGCAGCGCAACTCCTACGCGGGATACCGGAGGGCGATAAACTCATCTTT
d_call: NA
j_call: TRDJ1
v_call: TRAV29/DV5
clone_size: NA

cdr3_aa: CALGELPARPMRGIHCKLIF
cdr3_nt: TGTGCTCTTGGGGAACTTCCCGCCCGTCCGATGAGGGGGATACATTGTAAACTCATCTTT
d_call: TRDD3
j_call: TRDJ1
v_call: TRDV1
clone_size: few

cdr3_aa: CACDTGGYAGSWDTRQMFF
cdr3_nt: TGTGCCTGTGACACCGGGGGATATGCAGGGTCCTGGGACACCCGACAGATGTTTTTC
d_call: TRDD3
j_call: TRDJ3
v_call: TRDV2
clone_size: NA

cdr3_aa: CAYLGGLTAQLFF
cdr3_nt: TGTGCCTACCTGGGGGGTTTGACAGCACAACTCTTCTTT
d_call: TRDD3
j_call: TRDJ2
v_call: TRDV3
clone_size: NA

cdr3_aa: CACDVLGDTPAQPFF
cdr3_nt: TGTGCCTGTGACGTACTGGGGGATACTCCAGCACAACCCTTCTTT
d_call: TRDD3
j_call: TRDJ2
v_call: TRDV2
clone_size: few

cdr3_aa: CALEKGQAELSPAQLFF
cdr3_nt: TGTGCTCTTGAGAAGGGGCAAGCTGAGCTATCCCCAGCACAACTCTTCTTT
d_call: NA
j_call: TRDJ2
v_call: TRDV1
clone_size: NA

cdr3_aa: CACDTAGGSSWDTRQMFF
cdr3_nt: TGTGCCTGTGACACGGCTGGGGGAAGCTCCTGGGACACCCGACAGATGTTTTTC
d_call: TRDD3
j_call: TRDJ3
v_call: TRDV2
clone_size: few

cdr3_aa: CACDTWGTSSSWDTRQMFF
cdr3_nt: TGTGCCTGTGACACCTGGGGGACTTCAAGCTCCTGGGACACCCGACAGATGTTTTTC
d_call: TRDD3
j_call: TRDJ3
v_call: TRDV2
clone_size: NA